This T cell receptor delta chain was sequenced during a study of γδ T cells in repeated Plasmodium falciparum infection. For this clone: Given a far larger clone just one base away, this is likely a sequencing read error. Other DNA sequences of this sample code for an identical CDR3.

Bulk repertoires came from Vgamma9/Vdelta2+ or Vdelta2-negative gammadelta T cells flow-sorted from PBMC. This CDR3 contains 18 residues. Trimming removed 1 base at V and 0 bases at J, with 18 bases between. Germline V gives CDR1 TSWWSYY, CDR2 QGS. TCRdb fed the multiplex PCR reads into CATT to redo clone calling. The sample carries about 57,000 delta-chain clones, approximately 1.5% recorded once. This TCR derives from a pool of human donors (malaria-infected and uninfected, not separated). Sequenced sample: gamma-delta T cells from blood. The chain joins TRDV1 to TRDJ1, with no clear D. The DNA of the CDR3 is TGTGCTCTTGGGGAACGAGGAAGGCGGGCGCTTTACACCGATAAACTCATCTTT. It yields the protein CALGERGRRALYTDKLIF.